These 21 T cell receptor beta chains originate from one sample sequenced in a study of cytomegalovirus exposure and HLA in healthy donors. 13 Jbeta primers and 60 Vbeta primers were used for the PCR. TCRdb keeps only in-frame clones here, not all; method: immunoSEQ multiplex PCR. The sample yields 150,000 to 200,000 clones, approximately 80% seen once. Specimen: PBMCs. The source of these receptors is a male donor in good health and CMV-seropositive.

The V call is TRBV13, the J call TRBJ1-4, with 9 bases identical to TRBD1. After removal of 5 bases from V and 5 bases from J, the junction contained 3 bases not matched to a gene. This CDR3 is 14 amino acids long. In germline, CDR1 is PRHDT, CDR2 FYEKMQ (reference sequence). The chain's CDR3 is CASSQTGGNEKLFF. CDR3 in DNA: TGTGCCAGCAGCCAGACAGGGGGGAATGAAAAACTGTTTTTT.

The rearrangement joins TRBV25-1 to TRBJ2-3, with a tentative D call TRBD1 (5 bases). CDR1 is MGHDK, CDR2 SYGVNS, per germline. CDR3 length: 18 amino acids. Trimming shortened V by 2 bases and J by 0 bases, and 18 bases separated the two germline ends. As DNA, the CDR3 is TGTGCCAGCAGTGAAGTACAGGCTATCCGACCTAGCACAGATACGCAGTATTTT. This gives the protein CASSEVQAIRPSTDTQYF.

V gene TRBV4-1 combines with J gene TRBJ2-4; 13 positions agree with TRBD2. CDR3 length: 21 residues. V was clipped by 3 bases and J by 0 bases; unmatched bases: 14. Germline lookup yields CDR1 MGHRA and CDR2 YSYEKL. CDR3 nucleotide sequence: TGCGCCAGCAGCCAGAGTGGGGGAGGGACTAGCGGGGCGCTAGCCAAAAACATTCAGTACTTC. Translated: CASSQSGGGTSGALAKNIQYF.

This chain links TRBV29-1 with TRBJ1-2; D is possibly TRBD1 (6 bases). This CDR3 is built from 11 residues. CDR1 and CDR2 from the germline V gene are SQVTM and ANQGSEA. V was cut by 8 bases and J by 8 bases, with 15 bases left in between. This chain's CDR3 is CSFWGLWGYTF. The CDR3 DNA follows: TGCAGCTTTTGGGGGCTGTGGGGCTACACCTTC.

V is TRBV19 and J is TRBJ2-7; 12 bases fit TRBD2. Germline CDR1 is LNHDA and CDR2 is SQIVND (reference sequence). After removal of 5 bases from V and 0 bases from J, the junction contained 11 bases not matched to a gene. The CDR3 has 18 amino acids. DNA for the CDR3: TGTGCCAGTAGTCTTCTAGCGGGAGGGCCTGGGAGCTCCTACGAGCAGTACTTC. Its protein product is CASSLLAGGPGSSYEQYF.

The chain has TRBV29-1 and TRBJ1-1, with unresolved D. The CDR3 totals 10 residues. Trimming shortened V by 5 bases and J by 6 bases, and 7 bases separated the two germline ends. CDR1 and CDR2 (germline): SQVTM, ANQGSEA. CDR3 protein: CSVRRSEAFF. CDR3 coding DNA: TGCAGCGTTAGGAGGTCTGAAGCTTTCTTT. Supplemented by reference TRBV29-1 and TRBJ1-1, the full variable domain reads SAVISQKPSRDICQRGTSLTIQCQVDSQVTMMFWYRQQPGQSLTLIATANQGSEATYESGFVIDKFPISRPNLTFSTLTVSNMSPEDSSIYLCSVRRSEAFFGQGTRLTVV.

V and J are TRBV9 and TRBJ2-7, with D possibly being TRBD1 (6 bases). Trimming shortened V by 3 bases and J by 0 bases, and 10 bases separated the two germline ends. Looked up from germline, CDR1 is SGDLS and CDR2 is YYNGEE. The CDR3 runs to 14 residues. DNA of the CDR3: TGTGCCAGCAGCGGCGACAGGTACTCCTACGAGCAGTACTTC. As protein: CASSGDRYSYEQYF.

The rearrangement joins TRBV19 to TRBJ2-1, with a weak D call TRBD2 (5 bases). The CDR3 sequence is 15 residues long. V was cut by 7 bases and J by 9 bases, with 22 bases left in between. Looked up from germline, CDR1 is LNHDA and CDR2 is SQIVND (reference sequence). The CDR3 region is CASKPQPGRRGEQFF. Written as DNA, the CDR3 is TGTGCCAGTAAACCCCAGCCGGGAAGACGGGGTGAGCAGTTCTTC.

The chain employs TRBV19 and TRBJ2-1; 10 positions match TRBD2. The CDR3 is 15 amino acids. The V gene's germline CDR1 is LNHDA and CDR2 SQIVND (reference sequence). The trim removed 9 bases at V and 4 bases at J, leaving 9 bases unmatched. DNA for the CDR3: TGTGCCAGCGCCGGAACTAGCGGGAAATACAATGAGCAGTTCTTC. It codes for CASAGTSGKYNEQFF.

V usage is TRBV4-2 and J usage is TRBJ1-3, with D unclear. V was trimmed by 1 base and J by 0 bases, leaving 10 bases between them. The CDR3 covers 16 residues. Germline CDR1 reads LGHNA; CDR2 reads YNFKEQ. CDR3 in amino acids: CASSQAEPFSGNTIYF. CDR3 coding DNA: TGTGCCAGCAGCCAAGCGGAGCCTTTCTCTGGAAACACCATATATTTT.

This chain uses TRBV7-2 with TRBJ2-3, with TRBD2 identical over 8 bases. V dropped 8 bases and J dropped 0; count of bases not matched to a gene: 4. From germline, CDR1 is SGHTA and CDR2 FQGNSA. The CDR3 contains 14 residues. For the CDR3, the DNA is TGTGCCAGCGTAGCGGGGTCTAGCACAGATACGCAGTATTTT. This translates into CASVAGSSTDTQYF.

This clone has more than one count but fewer than ten. The chain combines TRBV18 with TRBJ2-7, with 10 bases identical to TRBD2. V lost 5 bases and J lost 4; bases outside the gene matches: 8. Germline V gene data show CDR1 as KGHSH and CDR2 as LQKENI. The CDR3 extends over 15 amino acids. DNA for the CDR3: TGTGCCAGCTCAACTCGGACTAGCGGAGCGTACGAGCAGTACTTC. It is translated as CASSTRTSGAYEQYF.

The chain is built from TRBV9 and TRBJ2-5; 9 bases line up with TRBD1. CDR1 is SGDLS, CDR2 YYNGEE, per germline. J was trimmed by 4 bases and V by 1 base; bases with no gene match: 5. CDR3 length: 15 amino acids. CDR3 DNA sequence: TGTGCCAGCAGCGTACCGACAGGGGGATTAGAGACCCAGTACTTC. Residues: CASSVPTGGLETQYF.

This CDR3 reads CAWLTGGAREQFF. The CDR3 DNA reads as TGTGCCTGGTTGACGGGCGGGGCCAGGGAACAGTTCTTC. The chain has TRBV30 and TRBJ2-1; weak D call: TRBD2 (6 bases). The CDR3 has 13 residues. Per the germline V gene, CDR1 is GTSNPN and CDR2 is SVGIG (reference sequence). V was cut by 5 bases and J by 13 bases, with 21 bases left in between. Filled out from reference TRBV30 and TRBJ2-1, the complete variable domain reads SQTIHQWPATLVQPVGSPLSLECTVEGTSNPNLYWYRQAAGRGLQLLFYSVGIGQISSEVPQNLSASRPQDRQFILSSKKLLLSDSGFYLCAWLTGGAREQFFGPGTRLTVL.

The genes are TRBV10-3 and TRBJ2-7, with 7 bases that match TRBD1. V dropped 6 bases and J dropped 1; count of bases not matched to a gene: 6. Germline V gene data show CDR1 as ENHRY and CDR2 as SYGVKD. The length of the CDR3 is 14 residues. The CDR3 loop is CAIRSGTASYEQYF. The CDR3 DNA follows: TGTGCCATCAGATCCGGGACAGCGTCCTACGAGCAGTACTTC.

The chain carries TRBV27 and TRBJ1-4; no clear D gene. V was shortened by 0 bases and J by 6 bases, with 14 bases between the two germline ends. CDR3 length: 16 residues. Germline V CDR1 and CDR2: MNHEY, SMNVEV (reference sequence). The CDR3: CASSLSSGLMDEKLFF. In DNA form, the CDR3 reads TGTGCCAGCAGTTTATCGAGTGGACTAATGGATGAAAAACTGTTTTTT.

In DNA form, the CDR3 reads TGTGCCAGCAGCGTAGTAAGGGAACAGGGGAATGGCTACACCTTC. Its translation: CASSVVREQGNGYTF. This chain joins TRBV9 and TRBJ1-2; 7 bases are shared with TRBD1. This CDR3 region has 15 residues. The V gene end was trimmed by 0 bases and the J gene end by 6 bases; junction bases not matched to a gene: 8. Germline CDR1 reads SGDLS; CDR2 reads YYNGEE.

This chain joins TRBV13 and TRBJ2-7, with TRBD1 matching 9 bases. V was clipped by 3 bases and J by 6 bases; unmatched bases: 6. There are 14 residues in the CDR3. The germline V gene encodes CDR1 PRHDT and CDR2 FYEKMQ (reference sequence). The CDR3 loop is CASSFGTGLSEQYF. The CDR3 coding sequence is TGTGCCAGCAGCTTCGGGACAGGGCTGTCCGAGCAGTACTTC.

The rearrangement joins TRBV16 to TRBJ1-3; D not certain. Deletions cut 0 bases from V and 2 bases from J, with 8 bases between. Germline CDR1 is KGHSY and CDR2 is FQNENV. This CDR3 has 15 amino acids. CDR3 sequence: CASSQSAVAGNTIYF. CDR3 nucleotides: TGTGCCAGCAGCCAATCTGCGGTGGCTGGAAACACCATATATTTT.

The chain uses TRBV27 and TRBJ2-1; a possible D gene is TRBD1 (6 bases). The CDR3 has 15 residues. Trimming removed 0 bases from V and 8 bases from J, with 14 bases in between. Germline CDR1 reads MNHEY; CDR2 reads SMNVEV (reference sequence). The CDR3 loop reads CASSLSQGEWHEQFF. Here the CDR3 DNA reads TGTGCCAGCAGTTTATCACAGGGAGAGTGGCATGAGCAGTTCTTC.

This clone was detected a few times. The chain combines TRBV19 with TRBJ2-7, with 8 bases identical to TRBD1. Germline loops: CDR1 LNHDA, CDR2 SQIVND (reference sequence). After removal of 6 bases from V and 6 bases from J, the junction contained 10 bases not matched to a gene. The CDR3 extends over 14 amino acids. CDR3 residues: CASRTGVDAREQYF. CDR3 in DNA: TGTGCCAGTAGGACAGGGGTGGATGCCCGCGAGCAGTACTTC.